The 22 T cell receptor beta chains presented below share a single source sample, sequenced in a study of graft-versus-host responses after intestinal transplantation. The antigens for these receptors are not known. Here immunoSEQ multiplex PCR was the method, and the copy in TCRdb shows in-frame clones only, minus some. This sample has 70,000 to 80,000 clones, with 90% found just once. This material consisted of unstimulated CD8+ T cells sorted from spleen or lymph node cells, taken before intestinal transplant. These TCRs come from a human donor who received an intestinal transplant.

V gene TRBV19 combines with J gene TRBJ2-7; 8 bases are a match to TRBD1. Trimming took 6 bases from V and 0 from J; bases not matched to a gene: 10. Per the germline V gene, CDR1 is LNHDA and CDR2 is SQIVND (reference sequence). The CDR3 covers 16 residues. For the CDR3, the DNA is TGTGCCAGTAGCGACCTGGGACAGGATAGCTCCTACGAGCAGTACTTC. This gives the protein CASSDLGQDSSYEQYF.

With respect to this clone: Compared with germline, one end of the junction differs, possibly owing to a read error. This chain joins TRBV7-7 and TRBJ2-7, with TRBD2 identical over 8 bases. The CDR3 sequence is 16 residues long. The germline V gene encodes CDR1 SSHAT and CDR2 FNYEAQ (reference sequence). The CDR3: CASSPLTTSGSYEQYF. CDR3 sequence (DNA): TGTGCTAGCAGCCCCCTCACCACTAGCGGCTCCTACGAGCAGTACTTC.

The chain links TRBV2 to TRBJ1-1; D unresolved. V was pared by 5 bases and J by 4 bases, with 2 bases between. Germline lookup yields CDR1 SNHLY and CDR2 FYNNEI. This CDR3 is 10 amino acids long. The CDR3 loop reads CASSLTEAFF. CDR3 bases: TGTGCCAGCAGTCTCACTGAAGCTTTCTTT.

This clone came up once. The genes are TRBV13 and TRBJ1-1, with D possibly TRBD1 on 5 matching bases. Germline V lookup: CDR1 PRHDT, CDR2 FYEKMQ (reference sequence). The CDR3 contains 15 residues. Trimming took 3 bases from V and 5 from J, leaving 16 bases between them. The CDR3 sequence is CASSLGGGGKTEAFF. For the CDR3, the DNA is TGTGCCAGCAGCTTGGGGGGAGGTGGGAAAACTGAAGCTTTCTTT. The variable domain in full, completed from reference TRBV13 and TRBJ1-1, reads AAGVIQSPRHLIKEKRETATLKCYPIPRHDTVYWYQQGPGQDPQFLISFYEKMQSDKGSIPDRFSAQQFSDYHSELNMSSLELGDSALYFCASSLGGGGKTEAFFGQGTRLTVV.

This chain uses TRBV7-9 with TRBJ2-5; D may be TRBD1 (6 bases). The J call may be faulty, since TRBJ2-7 better matches the DNA end. Germline loops: CDR1 SEHNR, CDR2 FQNEAQ (reference sequence). The CDR3 loop spans 15 amino acids. The DNA of the CDR3 is TGTGCCAGCAGTCAAGGGACACCACTCCTTTACGAGCAGTACTTC. Protein sequence: CASSQGTPLLYEQYF.

The CDR3 DNA follows: TGTGCCAGTAGTATCAGGGCCTATGAAGCTTTCTTT. Protein product: CASSIRAYEAFF. V and J are TRBV19 and TRBJ1-1; D is perhaps TRBD1 (5 bases). V was trimmed by 3 bases and J by 7 bases, leaving 9 bases between them. The CDR3 consists of 12 residues. Germline CDR1 is LNHDA and CDR2 is SQIVND (reference sequence).

The rearrangement uses TRBV4-1 and TRBJ2-7; 10 bases align to TRBD2. In germline, CDR1 is MGHRA, CDR2 YSYEKL. This CDR3 is built from 17 residues. After removal of 0 bases from V and 3 bases from J, the junction contained 8 bases not matched to a gene. This CDR3 reads CASSQEGGAGGYYEQYF. The CDR3 nucleotides are TGCGCCAGCAGCCAAGAGGGGGGAGCGGGGGGGTACTACGAGCAGTACTTC.

The chain uses TRBV9 and TRBJ2-1; TRBD2 matches 9 bases. The germline CDR1 and CDR2 sequences are SGDLS and YYNGEE. Unmatched junction bases numbered 1, after V lost 3 bases and J lost 6 bases. This CDR3 has 13 residues. The CDR3 region is CASSAGLANEQFF. As DNA, the CDR3 is TGTGCCAGCAGCGCGGGACTAGCCAATGAGCAGTTCTTC.

The V and J genes are TRBV2 and TRBJ2-5, with D possibly TRBD1 on 5 matching bases. Trimming cost V 6 bases and J 3 bases, with 8 bases left between them. This CDR3 contains 12 residues. Germline CDR1 SNHLY, CDR2 FYNNEI. The CDR3 region is CASRGPEETQYF. The DNA of the CDR3 is TGTGCCAGCAGGGGGCCCGAAGAGACCCAGTACTTC.

CDR3 coding DNA: TGTGCCAGCAGCGGGGGCGGGGGGTACGAGCAGTACTTC. Amino acid sequence: CASSGGGGYEQYF. The chain combines TRBV9 with TRBJ2-7; 8 nucleotides align to TRBD2. After removal of 3 bases from V and 4 bases from J, the junction contained 3 bases not matched to a gene. The CDR3 length is 13 residues. CDR1 SGDLS and CDR2 YYNGEE come from the germline V gene.

Worth noting for this clone: The identical CDR3 is also encoded by other nucleotide sequences in the sample. This chain connects TRBV21-1 to TRBJ1-4; TRBD1 is taken as the D call from the table, unchecked against the DNA. TRBV21-1 represents a pseudogene. CDR3 length: 15 amino acids. CDR3 nucleotide sequence: TGTGCCAGCAGACCGACCAGGGGGCGGGGGGAAAAACTGTTTTTT. This sequence encodes CASRPTRGRGEKLFF.

The chain uses TRBV7-3 and TRBJ2-2; D is possibly TRBD2 (5 bases). The CDR3 covers 14 residues. The V end lost 2 bases, the J end lost 1 base, and 5 bases lay between the germline ends. CDR1 SGHTA and CDR2 FQGTGA come from the germline V gene. The CDR3 nucleotides read TGTGCCAGCAGCTTAGCGGGGAACACCGGGGAGCTGTTTTTT. As protein: CASSLAGNTGELFF. The variable domain in full, with the rest retrieved from reference TRBV7-3 and TRBJ2-2, is GAGVSQTPSNKVTEKGKYVELRCDPISGHTALYWYRQSLGQGPEFLIYFQGTGAADDSGLPNDRFFAVRPEGSVSTLKIQRTERGDSAVYLCASSLAGNTGELFFGEGSRLTVL.

The V and J genes are TRBV25-1 and TRBJ1-4; tentatively, D is TRBD1 (5 bases). CDR1 and CDR2 (germline): MGHDK, SYGVNS. The germline V and J ends were trimmed by 2 bases and 4 bases, with 8 bases remaining between them. The CDR3 has 14 residues. CDR3 sequence (DNA): TGTGCCAGCAGTGAACAAGGGGATAATGAAAAACTGTTTTTT. Translated: CASSEQGDNEKLFF.

V gene TRBV11-2 combines with J gene TRBJ2-1; TRBD2 aligns across 7 bases. CDR1 and CDR2 (germline): SGHAT, FQNNGV. The CDR3 runs 11 residues. V lost 7 bases and J lost 12; bases outside the gene matches: 6. CDR3 sequence: CASKSERGQFF. The DNA for the CDR3 is TGTGCCAGCAAATCGGAGCGGGGGCAGTTCTTC.

The CDR3 sequence is CASTTGGGLTEAFF. The CDR3 nucleotides are TGTGCCAGCACGACGGGAGGGGGCCTCACTGAAGCTTTCTTT. V is TRBV18 and J is TRBJ1-1, with 7 bases lining up with TRBD1. This CDR3 spans 14 amino acids. Germline V lookup: CDR1 KGHSH, CDR2 LQKENI. V was clipped by 8 bases and J by 4 bases; unmatched bases: 10.

This sequence joins TRBV6-5 and TRBJ2-1; 10 positions agree with TRBD2. With V trimmed by 0 bases and J by 7 bases, 6 bases remained unmatched. The CDR3 is made up of 16 amino acids. Germline CDR1 and CDR2: MNHEY and SVGAGI. Written as DNA, the CDR3 is TGTGCCAGCAGTTACTCTCCAAGCGGGGGGGGGAATGAGCAGTTCTTC. As protein: CASSYSPSGGGNEQFF.

This chain connects TRBV15 to TRBJ1-3, with 11 bases aligning to TRBD1. The CDR3 consists of 16 residues. CDR1 is LNHNV, CDR2 YYDKDF, per germline (reference sequence). Germline trimming cut 5 bases from V and 1 base from J; bases unmatched to any gene: 4. CDR3 bases: TGTGCCACCAGCCGGGACAGGGGGATGTCTGGAAACACCATATATTTT. The encoded protein is CATSRDRGMSGNTIYF.

This clone was detected once. V gene TRBV23-1 combines with J gene TRBJ1-4, with 9 nucleotides matching TRBD1. TRBV23-1 is sorted into the ORF group, with uncertain function. The CDR3 is 16 amino acids. Unmatched junction bases numbered 10, after V lost 5 bases and J lost 6 bases. The CDR3 nucleotides read TGCGCCAGCAGTGGCCGGGACAGGGAGTTCGATGAAAAACTGTTTTTT. It specifies CASSGRDREFDEKLFF.

This clone showed up just once. J is TRBJ2-7 and V is TRBV13; 12 bases are shared with TRBD2. The CDR3 extends over 17 amino acids. Trimming removed 5 bases from V and 2 bases from J; junction bases left unmatched: 10. The germline gives CDR1 PRHDT, CDR2 FYEKMQ (reference sequence). The CDR3: CASSGEGASGGAYEQYF. The CDR3 DNA reads TGTGCCAGCAGCGGAGAGGGGGCTAGCGGGGGGGCCTACGAGCAGTACTTC.

The rearrangement links TRBV2 to TRBJ2-1, with 10 bases that match TRBD2. V lost 4 bases and J lost 2; bases outside the gene matches: 5. There are 16 residues in the CDR3. Germline V gene data show CDR1 as SNHLY and CDR2 as FYNNEI. CDR3 DNA: TGTGCCAGCAGTGGTGGTAGCGGGGGGACCTACAATGAGCAGTTCTTC. Protein product: CASSGGSGGTYNEQFF.

This rearrangement joins TRBV19 to TRBJ2-2; D possibly corresponds to TRBD1 (5 bases). Germline V lookup: CDR1 LNHDA, CDR2 SQIVND (reference sequence). V lost 10 bases and J 4 bases, leaving 19 bases between the germline ends. The CDR3 consists of 15 residues. CDR3 in DNA: TGTGCCACCGGCAGGGAAACCTTCGGCACCGGGGAGCTGTTTTTT. It encodes CATGRETFGTGELFF.

This sequence joins TRBV5-6 and TRBJ2-3, with a tentative D call TRBD2 (7 bases). The germline CDR1 and CDR2 sequences are SGHDT and YYEEEE. The V gene lost 6 bases and the J gene lost 0 bases, with 17 bases spanning the gap. The CDR3 consists of 16 residues. CDR3 nucleotides: TGTGCCAGCATAAAACGGGGGGCACTGAGCACAGATACGCAGTATTTT. It is translated as CASIKRGALSTDTQYF.